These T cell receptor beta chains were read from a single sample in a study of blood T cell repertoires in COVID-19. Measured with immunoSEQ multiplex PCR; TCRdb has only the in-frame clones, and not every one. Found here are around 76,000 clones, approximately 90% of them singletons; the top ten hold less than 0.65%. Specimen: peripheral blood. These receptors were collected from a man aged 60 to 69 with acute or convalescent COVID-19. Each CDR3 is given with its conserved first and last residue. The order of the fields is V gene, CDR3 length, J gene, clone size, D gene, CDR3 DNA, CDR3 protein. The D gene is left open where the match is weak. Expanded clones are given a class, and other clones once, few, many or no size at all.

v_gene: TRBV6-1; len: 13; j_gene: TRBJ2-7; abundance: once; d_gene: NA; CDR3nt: TGTGCCAGCAGTGAAGCGCTTCGGGTAGCGGAGTACTTC; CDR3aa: CASSEALRVAEYF
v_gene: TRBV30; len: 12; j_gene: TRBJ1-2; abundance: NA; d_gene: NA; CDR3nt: TGTGCCCTTGAGCGGGGTAACTATGGCTACACCTTC; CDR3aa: CALERGNYGYTF
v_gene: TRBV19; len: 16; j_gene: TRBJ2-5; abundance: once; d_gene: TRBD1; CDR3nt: TGTGCCAGTAGTATAGGAAAGGCAGGGGGCCAAGAGACCCAGTACTTC; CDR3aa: CASSIGKAGGQETQYF
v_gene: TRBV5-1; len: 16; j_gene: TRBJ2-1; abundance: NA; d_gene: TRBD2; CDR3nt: TGCGCCAGCAGCTTTCGTACTAGCGGGAGGGGCAATGAGCAGTTCTTC; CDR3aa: CASSFRTSGRGNEQFF
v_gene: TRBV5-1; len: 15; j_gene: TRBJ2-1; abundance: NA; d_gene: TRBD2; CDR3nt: TGCGCCAGCAGCAGGGAAGCGGGAGGGAACAATGAGCAGTTCTTC; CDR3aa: CASSREAGGNNEQFF
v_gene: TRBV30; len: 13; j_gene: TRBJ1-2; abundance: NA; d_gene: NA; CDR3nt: TGTGCCTGGAGTACAGCCTCTATGGTAGGCTACACCTTC; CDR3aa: CAWSTASMVGYTF
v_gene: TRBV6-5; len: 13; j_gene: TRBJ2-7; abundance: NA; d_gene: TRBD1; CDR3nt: TGTGCCAGCGGGGACAGGGCCGTGTACGAGCAGTACTTC; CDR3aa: CASGDRAVYEQYF
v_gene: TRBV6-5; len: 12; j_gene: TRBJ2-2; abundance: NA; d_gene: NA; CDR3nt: TGTGCCAGCAGGGCGGTCACCGGGGAGCTGTTTTTT; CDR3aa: CASRAVTGELFF
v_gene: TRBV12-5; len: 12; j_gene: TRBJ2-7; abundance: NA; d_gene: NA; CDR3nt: TGTGCTAGTACTGGGTGGGGCGACGAGCAGTACTTC; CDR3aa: CASTGWGDEQYF
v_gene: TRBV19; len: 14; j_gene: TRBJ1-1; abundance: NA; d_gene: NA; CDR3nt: TGTGCCAGTAGTTCCCCCCCAGAGAACACTGAAGCTTTCTTT; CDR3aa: CASSSPPENTEAFF
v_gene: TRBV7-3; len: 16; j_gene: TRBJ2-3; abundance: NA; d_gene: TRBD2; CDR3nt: TGTGCCAGCAGCTTATACGCTAGCGGCTCCACAGATACGCAGTATTTT; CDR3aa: CASSLYASGSTDTQYF
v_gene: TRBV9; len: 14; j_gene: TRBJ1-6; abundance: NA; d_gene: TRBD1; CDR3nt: TGTGCCAGCACCCGGGACAGGGGTAATTCACCCCTCCACTTT; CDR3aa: CASTRDRGNSPLHF
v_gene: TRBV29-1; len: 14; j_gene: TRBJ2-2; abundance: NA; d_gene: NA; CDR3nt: TGCAGCGTTGAAGAGGGCACGGGGTCCGGGGAGCTGTTTTTT; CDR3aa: CSVEEGTGSGELFF
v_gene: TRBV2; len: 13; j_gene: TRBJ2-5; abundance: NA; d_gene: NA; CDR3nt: TGTGCCACCAATCGGGGTGGAGAAGAGACCCAGTACTTC; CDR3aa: CATNRGGEETQYF
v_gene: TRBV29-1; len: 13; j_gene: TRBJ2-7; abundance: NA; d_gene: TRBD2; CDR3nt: TGCAGCGTTTCTAGCGGGACCCCCTACGAGCAGTACTTC; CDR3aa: CSVSSGTPYEQYF
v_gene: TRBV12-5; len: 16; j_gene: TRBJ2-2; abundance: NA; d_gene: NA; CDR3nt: TGTGCTAGTCTCCCCGAGGGGGGACTAACACCCGGGGAGCTGTTTTTT; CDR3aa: CASLPEGGLTPGELFF
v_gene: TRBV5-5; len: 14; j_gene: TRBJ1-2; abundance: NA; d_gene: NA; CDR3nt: TGTGCCAGCAGCTTGGATGTGGGGCCGCTCGGCTACACCTTC; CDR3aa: CASSLDVGPLGYTF
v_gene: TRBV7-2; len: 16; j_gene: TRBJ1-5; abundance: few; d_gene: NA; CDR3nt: TGTGCCAGCACCCAAGGGCAGGGTGAGGGCAATCAGCCCCAGCATTTT; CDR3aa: CASTQGQGEGNQPQHF
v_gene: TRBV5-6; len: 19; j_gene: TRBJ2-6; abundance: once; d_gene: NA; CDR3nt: TGTGCCAGCAGCCGACGATATGAGGGATCGGCTCAAGGGGCCAACGTCCTGACTTTC; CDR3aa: CASSRRYEGSAQGANVLTF
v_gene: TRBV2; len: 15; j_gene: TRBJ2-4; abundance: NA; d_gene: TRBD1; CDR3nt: TGTGCCAGCAGTGAGGACAGGTTAGCCAAAAACATTCAGTACTTC; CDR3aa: CASSEDRLAKNIQYF
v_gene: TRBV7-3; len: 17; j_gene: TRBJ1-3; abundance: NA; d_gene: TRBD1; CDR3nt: TGTGCCAGCAGCCTGGCTTGGGACAGGGAAACTGGAAACACCATATATTTT; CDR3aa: CASSLAWDRETGNTIYF
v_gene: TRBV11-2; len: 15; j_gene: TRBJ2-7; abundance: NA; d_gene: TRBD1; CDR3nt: TGTGCCAGCAGCTTATGGACAGGTCGAGATCGCGAGCAGTACTTC; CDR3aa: CASSLWTGRDREQYF
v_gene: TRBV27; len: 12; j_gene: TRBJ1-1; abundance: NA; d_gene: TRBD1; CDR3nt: TGTGCCAGCAGTTTAACAGGGGCTGAAGCTTTCTTT; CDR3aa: CASSLTGAEAFF
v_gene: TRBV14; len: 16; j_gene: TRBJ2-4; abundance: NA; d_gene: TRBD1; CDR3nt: TGTGCCAGCAGCCAATGGACAGGGCAAGCCAAAAACATTCAGTACTTC; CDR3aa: CASSQWTGQAKNIQYF
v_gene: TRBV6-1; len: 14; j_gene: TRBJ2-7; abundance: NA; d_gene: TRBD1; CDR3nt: TGTGCCAGCAGTGACCGGACAGGGGCCTACGAGCAGTACTTC; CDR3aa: CASSDRTGAYEQYF
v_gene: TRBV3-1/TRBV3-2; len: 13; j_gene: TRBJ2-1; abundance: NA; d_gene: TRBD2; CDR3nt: TGTGCCAGCAGCCAAGCCCTAGCGGGAGGGCTGTTCTTC; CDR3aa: CASSQALAGGLFF
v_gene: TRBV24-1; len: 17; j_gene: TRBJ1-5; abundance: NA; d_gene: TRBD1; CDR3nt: TGTGCCACCAGTGATTGGCAGGGACAGGGGTTCATTCAGCCCCAGCATTTT; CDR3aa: CATSDWQGQGFIQPQHF
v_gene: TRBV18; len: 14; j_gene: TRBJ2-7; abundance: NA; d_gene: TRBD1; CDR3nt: TGTGCCAGCTCCGGGACAGGGGGTAACTACGAGCAGTACTTC; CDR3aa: CASSGTGGNYEQYF
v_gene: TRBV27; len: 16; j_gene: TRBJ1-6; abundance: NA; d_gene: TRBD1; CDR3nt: TGTGCCAGCAGTTTAGACCGACAGGGGGACAATTCACCCCTCCACTTT; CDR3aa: CASSLDRQGDNSPLHF
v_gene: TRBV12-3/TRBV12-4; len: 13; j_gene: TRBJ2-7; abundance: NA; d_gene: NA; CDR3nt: TGTGCCAGCAGTTTAGTCAGGGGCTACGAGCAGTACTTC; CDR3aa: CASSLVRGYEQYF
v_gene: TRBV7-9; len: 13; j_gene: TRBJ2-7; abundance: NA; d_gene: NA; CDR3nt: TGTGCCAGCAGCTTGCCGAGTAGCTACGAGCAGTACTTC; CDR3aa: CASSLPSSYEQYF
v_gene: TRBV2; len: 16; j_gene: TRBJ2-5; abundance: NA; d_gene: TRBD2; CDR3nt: TGTGCCAGCAGCTCCGGACTAGCGGGAGGGGGAGAGACCCAGTACTTC; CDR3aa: CASSSGLAGGGETQYF
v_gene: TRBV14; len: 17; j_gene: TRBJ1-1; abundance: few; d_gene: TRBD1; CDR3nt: TGTGCCAGCAGCCAACTAATGACAGGGGTGGAGAGCACTGAAGCTTTCTTT; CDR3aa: CASSQLMTGVESTEAFF
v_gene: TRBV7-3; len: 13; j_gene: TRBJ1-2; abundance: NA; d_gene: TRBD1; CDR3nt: TGTGCCAGCAGCTTGACAGGGGGCTATGGCTACACCTTC; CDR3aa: CASSLTGGYGYTF
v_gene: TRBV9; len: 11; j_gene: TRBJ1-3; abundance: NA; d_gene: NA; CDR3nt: TGTGCCAGCAGAGCCGGAAACACCATATATTTT; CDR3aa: CASRAGNTIYF
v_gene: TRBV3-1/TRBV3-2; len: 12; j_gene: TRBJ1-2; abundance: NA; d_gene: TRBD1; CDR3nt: TGTGCCAGCAGCCTTTCAGGGGGACCCTACACCTTC; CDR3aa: CASSLSGGPYTF
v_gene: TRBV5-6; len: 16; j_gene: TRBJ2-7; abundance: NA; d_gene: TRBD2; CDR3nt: TGTGCCAGCAGCTTAGGTGGAGCGGGAGATGGGTACGAGCAGTACTTC; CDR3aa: CASSLGGAGDGYEQYF
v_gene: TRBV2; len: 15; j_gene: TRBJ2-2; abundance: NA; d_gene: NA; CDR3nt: TGTGCCAGCAGGATGGACAACGCGAACACCGGGGAGCTGTTTTTT; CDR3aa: CASRMDNANTGELFF
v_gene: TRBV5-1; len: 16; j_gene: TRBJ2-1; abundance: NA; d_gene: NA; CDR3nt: TGCGCCAGCAGCTCCCACTCCGGGAGCTCCTACAATGAGCAGTTCTTC; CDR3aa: CASSSHSGSSYNEQFF
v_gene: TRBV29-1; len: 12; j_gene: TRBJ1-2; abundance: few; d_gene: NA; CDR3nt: TGCAGCGTTGAGTCGACAGACTATGGCTACACCTTC; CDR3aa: CSVESTDYGYTF